These 11 T cell receptor beta chains came from one sample sequenced in a study of cytomegalovirus exposure and HLA in healthy donors. The PCR employed 60 Vbeta primers together with 13 Jbeta primers. TCRdb keeps only in-frame clones here, not all; method: immunoSEQ multiplex PCR. The sample includes about 55,000 clones. Sample: PBMCs. These receptors were taken from a man aged 50 to 60 in good health and CMV-seropositive.

The chain is built from TRBV5-1 and TRBJ2-1, with D perhaps TRBD1 (5 bases). V lost 0 bases and J 5 bases, leaving 15 bases between the germline ends. This CDR3 is 16 amino acids long. Looked up from germline, CDR1 is SGHRS and CDR2 is YFSETQ. CDR3 sequence (DNA): TGCGCCAGCAGCTTGGCGGGCAGGGCCTCAGACAATGAGCAGTTCTTC. Residues: CASSLAGRASDNEQFF.

V is TRBV19 and J is TRBJ2-4; 12 bases map to TRBD2. Germline values: CDR1 LNHDA, CDR2 SQIVND (reference sequence). The CDR3 is 18 amino acids. The V gene end was trimmed by 4 bases and the J gene end by 4 bases; junction bases not matched to a gene: 11. The CDR3 DNA reads TGTGCCAGTAGTACCCTAGCGGGAGGGCCTGATTCTAAAAACATTCAGTACTTC. Translating gives CASSTLAGGPDSKNIQYF.

The CDR3: CASSLSDIPDTQYF. In DNA, the CDR3 is TGTGCCAGCAGTTTATCGGACATACCAGACACCCAGTACTTC. V is TRBV27 and J is TRBJ2-5; a possible D gene is TRBD1 (5 bases). The CDR3 covers 14 residues. Between the trimmed V and J ends, which lost 0 bases and 8 bases, there was a span of 13 bases. From germline, CDR1 is MNHEY and CDR2 SMNVEV (reference sequence).

The chain is built from TRBV5-4 and TRBJ2-1; 7 nucleotides line up with TRBD1. V shed 4 bases and J 8 bases; nucleotides not matched to a gene: 6. The CDR3 length is 13 residues. CDR1 and CDR2 (germline): SGHNT, YYREEE (reference sequence). This chain's CDR3 is CASSQGQSDEQFF. The DNA for the CDR3 is TGTGCCAGCAGCCAGGGACAGTCCGATGAGCAGTTCTTC.

The CDR3 DNA follows: TGTGCCAGCAGCCCGCTGGACAGTAGGAAGACCCAGTACTTC. Its translation is CASSPLDSRKTQYF. The V call is TRBV9, the J call TRBJ2-5, with D maybe TRBD1 (6 bases). This CDR3 has 14 amino acids. Trimming removed 4 bases from V and 6 bases from J, with 16 bases in between. Germline-derived CDR1 and CDR2 are SGDLS and YYNGEE.

The chain joins TRBV7-2 to TRBJ2-4; maybe TRBD2 (6 bases). The germline V gene encodes CDR1 SGHTA and CDR2 FQGNSA. The CDR3 covers 15 residues. Trimming pared 4 bases from V and 5 bases from J, leaving 15 bases between. CDR3 region: CASSSGGGAENIQYF. Written as DNA, the CDR3 is TGTGCCAGCAGCTCTGGAGGAGGGGCAGAAAACATTCAGTACTTC.

This chain uses TRBV4-3 with TRBJ2-7; D call uncertain. Per germline, CDR1 LGHNA and CDR2 YSLEER. The CDR3 covers 14 residues. With 0 bases removed from V and 0 bases from J, the gap between germline ends came to 6 bases. The CDR3 spells CASSQDPSSYEQYF. CDR3 sequence (DNA): TGCGCCAGCAGCCAAGACCCGAGCTCCTACGAGCAGTACTTC.

V and J are TRBV15 and TRBJ2-7, with TRBD2 matching 7 bases. This CDR3 region has 16 residues. The trim removed 3 bases at V and 3 bases at J, leaving 11 bases unmatched. Germline assignment: CDR1 LNHNV and CDR2 YYDKDF (reference sequence). CDR3 DNA: TGTGCCACCAGCAGCCCTGGGGCTAGCGGTATCTACGAGCAGTACTTC. Amino acids: CATSSPGASGIYEQYF. The full variable domain, in which reference TRBV15 and TRBJ2-7 provide the parts outside the CDR3, is DAMVIQNPRYQVTQFGKPVTLSCSQTLNHNVMYWYQQKSSQAPKLLFHYYDKDFNNEADTPDNFQSRRPNTSFCFLDIRSPGLGDTAMYLCATSSPGASGIYEQYFGPGTRLTVT.

V usage is TRBV5-6 and J usage is TRBJ2-1; TRBD1 matches at 12 bases. The V gene's germline CDR1 is SGHDT and CDR2 YYEEEE. The CDR3 totals 15 residues. V was pared by 4 bases and J by 7 bases, with 6 bases of the junction left unmatched. CDR3 DNA: TGTGCCAGCAGCCTGTGGGGACAGGGGGCTAATGAGCAGTTCTTC. Amino acid sequence: CASSLWGQGANEQFF. Drawing the rest from reference TRBV5-6 and TRBJ2-1, the complete variable domain is DAGVTQSPTHLIKTRGQQVTLRCSPKSGHDTVSWYQQALGQGPQFIFQYYEEEERQRGNFPDRFSGHQFPNYSSELNVNALLLGDSALYLCASSLWGQGANEQFFGPGTRLTVL.

V is TRBV19 and J is TRBJ2-7; a weak D match, TRBD1 (5 bases). The V gene's germline CDR1 is LNHDA and CDR2 SQIVND (reference sequence). Trimming removed 5 bases at V and 2 bases at J, with 16 bases between. The CDR3 is 15 residues long. This CDR3 reads CASSRWERGPYEQYF. The CDR3 DNA reads as TGTGCCAGTAGTCGTTGGGAAAGGGGCCCCTACGAGCAGTACTTC.

The chain joins TRBV6-5 to TRBJ2-7, with 7 bases lining up with TRBD2. The V and J ends lost 6 bases and 5 bases, in that order; junction bases with no gene match: 10. The CDR3 runs 14 residues. Germline V gene lookup returns CDR1 MNHEY and CDR2 SVGAGI. CDR3 DNA sequence: TGTGCCAGCAGCCTAATGACTAGCAGCAACGAGCAGTACTTC. Its translation is CASSLMTSSNEQYF.